This entry lists 19 T cell receptor beta chains sequenced from one sample in a study of beta chain features in type 1 diabetes. Every isolated RNA sample was fully reverse transcribed, so sequencing captured expressed TCRB transcripts. Only in-frame clones appear in the TCRdb table, and some are missing; sequencing was by immunoSEQ multiplex PCR. The top ten hold 3.5% to 4% of the sample, which has 240,000 or so clones, around a quarter seen once. The sample was central memory CD4+ T cells from blood. Every receptor here comes from a man aged 30 to 39 in good health.

V and J are TRBV29-1 and TRBJ2-3, with D perhaps matching TRBD2 (5 bases). The CDR3 sequence is 13 residues long. Germline V CDR1 and CDR2: SQVTM, ANQGSEA. The V end lost 1 base, the J end lost 4 bases, and 9 bases lay between the germline ends. The CDR3 spells CSVEGGRADTQYF. The CDR3 region has the DNA TGCAGCGTTGAAGGCGGGCGGGCAGATACGCAGTATTTT.

The V gene is TRBV2, the J gene TRBJ2-7, with D possibly matching TRBD2 (6 bases). Germline CDR1 is SNHLY and CDR2 is FYNNEI. The CDR3 contains 13 residues. V lost 8 bases, J lost 0 bases, and 11 bases lay in between. CDR3 bases: TGTGCCAGCCATCTAGCGAGCTCCTACGAGCAGTACTTC. It specifies CASHLASSYEQYF.

This clone occurred a few times. The rearrangement links TRBV16 to TRBJ2-7, with D possibly matching TRBD2 (6 bases). Germline lookup yields CDR1 KGHSY and CDR2 FQNENV. The V gene lost 4 bases and the J gene lost 3 bases, with 16 bases spanning the gap. The CDR3 spans 15 residues. For the CDR3, the DNA is TGTGCCAGCAGCCCCACGGGACTTGTGGGCTACGAGCAGTACTTC. It encodes CASSPTGLVGYEQYF.

This chain joins TRBV30 and TRBJ2-3, with no clear D. The CDR3 totals 14 residues. V was cut by 2 bases and J by 0 bases, with 9 bases left in between. The V gene's germline CDR1 is GTSNPN and CDR2 SVGIG (reference sequence). The CDR3 protein is CAWSRGSSTDTQYF. CDR3 in DNA: TGTGCCTGGAGTCGCGGCTCTAGCACAGATACGCAGTATTTT.

This chain's CDR3 is CASSLGQGRYNEQFF. The CDR3 DNA sequence: TGTGCCAGCAGCCTAGGACAGGGGAGGTACAATGAGCAGTTCTTC. The chain is built from TRBV14 and TRBJ2-1; TRBD1 matches 9 bases. Germline V lookup: CDR1 SGHDN, CDR2 FVKESK. CDR3 length: 15 residues. Trimming cost V 4 bases and J 4 bases; bases outside gene matches: 5. Together with reference TRBV14 and TRBJ2-1, the CDR3 gives the full variable domain: EAGVTQFPSHSVIEKGQTVTLRCDPISGHDNLYWYRRVMGKEIKFLLHFVKESKQDESGMPNNRFLAERTGGTYSTLKVQPAELEDSGVYFCASSLGQGRYNEQFFGPGTRLTVL.

The sample holds many counts of this clone. The chain recombines TRBV18 with TRBJ2-3; D uncertain. The germline V and J ends were trimmed by 1 base and 2 bases, with 7 bases remaining between them. Germline V gene sequence: CDR1 KGHSH, CDR2 LQKENI. The CDR3 covers 14 residues. CDR3 nucleotide sequence: TGTGCCAGCTCACCACAGGAAAACACAGATACGCAGTATTTT. This gives the protein CASSPQENTDTQYF.

V usage is TRBV6-6 and J usage is TRBJ1-1, with 9 bases aligning to TRBD1. Trimming removed 4 bases from V and 0 bases from J; junction bases left unmatched: 3. This CDR3 has 15 residues. Germline V gene lookup returns CDR1 MNHNY and CDR2 SVGAGI (reference sequence). CDR3 sequence: CASSLTGGVNTEAFF. DNA of the CDR3: TGTGCCAGCAGTTTAACAGGGGGCGTGAACACTGAAGCTTTCTTT.

This clone occurred a few times. V gene TRBV30 combines with J gene TRBJ2-5; D call uncertain. The J call may be mistaken, given a closer DNA end match to TRBJ2-7. Germline lookup yields CDR1 GTSNPN and CDR2 SVGIG (reference sequence). The CDR3 length is 11 residues. CDR3 amino acids: CAWTASYEQYF. CDR3 nucleotides: TGTGCCTGGACGGCCTCCTACGAGCAGTACTTC.

This chain connects TRBV5-1 to TRBJ1-2, with 9 bases lining up with TRBD1. V lost 2 bases, J lost 8 bases, and 4 bases stayed unmatched. The germline V gene has CDR1 SGHRS and CDR2 YFSETQ. The CDR3 has 13 residues. For the CDR3, the DNA is TGCGCCAGCAGCTTAACAGGGGGCCACGGCTACACCTTC. Translation: CASSLTGGHGYTF.

Only a few counts were recorded for this clone. The genes are TRBV19 and TRBJ1-1, with D tentatively TRBD1 (5 bases). The CDR3 covers 13 residues. V was clipped by 8 bases and J by 1 base, with 11 bases between them. The germline gives CDR1 LNHDA, CDR2 SQIVND (reference sequence). The CDR3 here is CASARGRNTEAFF. CDR3 sequence (DNA): TGTGCCAGTGCGAGGGGACGGAACACTGAAGCTTTCTTT. Supplemented by reference TRBV19 and TRBJ1-1, the full variable domain reads DGGITQSPKYLFRKEGQNVTLSCEQNLNHDAMYWYRQDPGQGLRLIYYSQIVNDFQKGDIAEGYSVSREKKESFPLTVTSAQKNPTAFYLCASARGRNTEAFFGQGTRLTVV.

This chain connects TRBV20-1 to TRBJ2-3; D unclear. Germline CDR1 DFQATT, CDR2 SNEGSKA (reference sequence). Trimming removed 6 bases at V and 4 bases at J, with 8 bases between. The CDR3 extends over 11 amino acids. This chain's CDR3 is CSAEHSDTQYF. CDR3 DNA: TGCAGTGCCGAGCATTCAGATACGCAGTATTTT.

In this sample, this clone turned up a few times. The genes are TRBV7-2 and TRBJ2-1; the D gene is possibly TRBD1 (6 bases). The CDR3 is 12 residues long. V lost 1 base and J lost 15, with 13 bases in between. Germline CDR1 is SGHTA and CDR2 is FQGNSA. CDR3 sequence (DNA): TGTGCCAGCAGCTTAGTCAGGGGCTCAAGGTTCTTC. Amino acid sequence: CASSLVRGSRFF.

V usage is TRBV5-1 and J usage is TRBJ2-2; perhaps TRBD2 as D (5 bases). The CDR3 has 14 residues. V was clipped by 1 base and J by 6 bases, with 10 bases between them. The germline V gene encodes CDR1 SGHRS and CDR2 YFSETQ. CDR3 bases: TGCGCCAGCAGCTTGAGCGGAGCGGCCGGGGAGCTGTTTTTT. As protein: CASSLSGAAGELFF.

There are a few counts of this clone. A read error may account for a junction end that differs from germline. The gene calls are TRBV6-5 and TRBJ2-7, with 9 bases matching TRBD2. Germline assignment: CDR1 MNHEY and CDR2 SVGAGI. The length of the CDR3 is 13 residues. The DNA for the CDR3 is TGTGCCACCCGGCGGGGGGGCTCCGACGAGCAGTACTTC. Translated: CATRRGGSDEQYF.

The V call is TRBV9, the J call TRBJ2-7; D is unclear. CDR3 size: 15 residues. The germline V gene encodes CDR1 SGDLS and CDR2 YYNGEE. V was clipped by 1 base and J by 7 bases, with 18 bases between them. CDR3 in DNA: TGTGCCAGCAGCGTATTGGGCACCCTCAGTGGGGAGCAGTACTTC. This translates into CASSVLGTLSGEQYF.

A few counts support this clone. The rearrangement joins TRBV23-1 to TRBJ1-1, with D possibly matching TRBD1 (6 bases). TRBV23-1 counts as an open reading frame of uncertain function. Trimming shortened V by 0 bases and J by 1 base, and 9 bases separated the two germline ends. The CDR3 has 15 amino acids. CDR3 sequence reads: CASSQSDRPNTEAFF. The CDR3 nucleotides read TGCGCCAGCAGTCAATCGGACAGACCGAACACTGAAGCTTTCTTT.

This clone was counted only a few times. This chain uses TRBV29-1 with TRBJ2-6, with no clear D. Between the trimmed V and J ends, which lost 6 bases and 0 bases, there was a span of 15 bases. The CDR3 totals 16 residues. The germline V gene encodes CDR1 SQVTM and CDR2 ANQGSEA. The CDR3 DNA follows: TGCAGCGTCATCTGGGTTCCGAGCTCTGGGGCCAACGTCCTGACTTTC. This translates into CSVIWVPSSGANVLTF. Drawing the rest from reference TRBV29-1 and TRBJ2-6, the complete variable domain is SAVISQKPSRDICQRGTSLTIQCQVDSQVTMMFWYRQQPGQSLTLIATANQGSEATYESGFVIDKFPISRPNLTFSTLTVSNMSPEDSSIYLCSVIWVPSSGANVLTFGAGSRLTVL.

V and J are TRBV18 and TRBJ2-2; D not certain. V was pared by 0 bases and J by 4 bases, with 6 bases between. Germline CDR1 reads KGHSH; CDR2 reads LQKENI. The length of the CDR3 is 14 residues. The CDR3 DNA reads as TGTGCCAGCTCACCACCCCCGTCCACCGGGGAGCTGTTTTTT. Its translation: CASSPPPSTGELFF.

The sample holds a few counts of this clone. This rearrangement joins TRBV29-1 to TRBJ2-2; possible D gene TRBD1, 6 bases. The CDR3 consists of 16 residues. V was shortened by 7 bases and J by 5 bases, with 23 bases between the two germline ends. Germline V lookup: CDR1 SQVTM, CDR2 ANQGSEA. The CDR3 here is CSARTGIRFPTGELFF. The DNA for the CDR3 is TGCAGCGCCCGCACAGGGATTCGGTTTCCAACCGGGGAGCTGTTTTTT.